Detailed here is one T cell receptor beta chain. In its sample, this clonotype was seen a few times. Its antigen is still unknown. Likely a read error: the CDR3 ends without its conserved phenylalanine or tryptophan. The CDR3 is 16 amino acids in total, end residues counted. Only CDR3 DNA remains: 48 bases, in frame from the first base. Trimming takes 2 bases from V and 5 bases from J, and the germline ends sit 18 bases apart. Looking up the germline V gene yields CDR1 MGHRA and CDR2 YSYEKL. The data derive from a study of Graves' ophthalmopathy and Graves' hyperthyroidism (dated by TCRdb to between 2017 and 2018). Background on the whole study: Peripheral blood was collected at initial diagnosis, prior to any treatment. In total, approximately 140 blood samples were TCR-sequenced: 43 ophthalmopathy, some 72 hyperthyroidism and roughly 17 hyperthyroidism-to-ophthalmopathy patients. A discovery set of 100 patients (about 45 ophthalmopathy, 60 or so stable hyperthyroidism) was enrolled to explore V-J signatures distinguishing ophthalmopathy from hyperthyroidism. In six hyperthyroidism patients, T-cell repertoires of thyroid tissue and blood were compared. For training and testing, the 80 to 100 patients in the discovery cohort were randomly divided in a 7:3 ratio. Following sample collection, hyperthyroidism patients were given methimazole at a starting dose of 30 mg daily, and ophthalmopathy patients were given high-dose intravenous methylprednisolone. The independent validation cohort included some 19 hyperthyroidism patients plus 17 patients who later progressed from hyperthyroidism to ophthalmopathy. To tell Graves' ophthalmopathy apart from Graves' hyperthyroidism, and to predict which patients would progress to ophthalmopathy, the study relied on TCR beta repertoire signatures.

A patient counted as having stable hyperthyroidism if there was no progression to ophthalmopathy within 18 months of follow-up. The hyperthyroidism patients were 18 to 65 years old and newly diagnosed, with a disease duration of less than 2 months. Patients with other autoimmune diseases, uncontrolled infections, pregnancy or lactation were excluded from the study. Clinical symptoms, serum thyroxine, TRAb, thyroid ultrasound and orbital computed tomography formed the basis of the diagnosis. Using Ficoll-Paque density gradient centrifugation, PBMCs were isolated from less than 11 ml of fresh peripheral blood. Total RNA was extracted with Trizol reagent and quality-checked on an Agilent 2100 Bioanalyzer. For repertoire sequencing, the TCR beta CDR3 regions were amplified from RNA transcripts. The first round of RT-PCR was done with HTBI primers and the Qiagen OneStep RT-PCR kit, and was followed by a second round of multiplex PCR, then size selection and purification. Libraries were sequenced paired-end with 100 bp reads on an Illumina HiSeq2000. From the authors' description of their analysis: SOAPnuke was used for read processing, and reads with adapters, uncalled bases, a mean Phred below 15, or no exact constant-primer or identifier match were discarded. COPE v1.2.5 was used to merge the high-quality paired reads. Each unique nucleotide sequence was defined as a clonotype, and clonotypes were aligned to IMGT TRB V, D and J references with MiTCR v1.1. Analysis was restricted to V-J combinations with a frequency above 0.0001, which covered 98% to 99.2% of repertoires. For each V-J combination, a TCR clonal expansion and chaos score was defined as the ratio of F50 clonal expansion to chaos observed in the TCRdist matrix. Welch's t-statistics and random forest were used to reduce features to about a dozen V-J combinations, which were fed into a naive Bayes classifier. The Morisita-Horn index was used to measure how similar the thyroid and blood repertoires were. In-frame beta chains were kept once TCRdb had trimmed the public reads at Q25 with fastp and called clones with MiXCR. Rows with a matching CDR3 protein are joined into one entry that keeps the most common DNA and genes. These V and J calls rely on TCRdb rather than the paper's analysis. The sample profile shows roughly 380,000 distinct CDR3 sequences; approximately 15% of them were found once. The ten largest account for about 7.3% of the sample.

Overall results and qualifications from the work: Sample size was not statistically predetermined, and group allocation was not concealed from the investigators. In validation, the model predicted ophthalmopathy progression with about 71% sensitivity and 72.22% specificity; approximately 12 predicted patients were CT-confirmed with GO in a median of approximately 6.5 months. In cross-validation, the 13-signature model distinguished ophthalmopathy from stable hyperthyroidism with about 89% sensitivity and 81% to 82% specificity, while in the test set the corresponding values were around 79% and 71%. Among expanded thyroid clonotypes with frequency above 0.001, most also showed up in blood, which suggests that blood repertoires may reflect the thyroid immune response.

This TCR was sampled from a woman between 18 and 29 years old with stable Graves' hyperthyroidism. Donor details come from another sample of the same person, matched by shared clones. Sequenced: peripheral blood. The V gene is TRBV4-1 and the J gene is TRBJ1-1; the D gene is possibly TRBD1, with 5 bases matching. At the DNA level, the sequence is TGCGCCAGCAGCCAACCCAGGGCGGGGAAGGGGACTGAAGCTTTCGTT. This gives the protein CASSQPRAGKGTEAFV.